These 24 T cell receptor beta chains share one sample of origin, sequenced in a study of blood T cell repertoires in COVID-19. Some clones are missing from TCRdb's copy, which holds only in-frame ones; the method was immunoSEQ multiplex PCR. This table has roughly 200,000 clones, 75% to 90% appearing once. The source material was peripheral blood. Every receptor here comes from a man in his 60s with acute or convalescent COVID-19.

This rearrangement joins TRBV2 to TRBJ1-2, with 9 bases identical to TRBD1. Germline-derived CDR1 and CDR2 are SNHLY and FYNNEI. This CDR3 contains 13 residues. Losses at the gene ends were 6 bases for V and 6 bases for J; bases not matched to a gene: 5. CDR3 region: CASSYDRGDGYTF. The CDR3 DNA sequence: TGTGCCAGCAGCTATGACAGGGGGGATGGCTACACCTTC.

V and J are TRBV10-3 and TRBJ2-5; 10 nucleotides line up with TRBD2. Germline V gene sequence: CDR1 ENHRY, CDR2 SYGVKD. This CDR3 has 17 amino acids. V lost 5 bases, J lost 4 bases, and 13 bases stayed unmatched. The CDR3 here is CAISPLTPVAGGETQYF. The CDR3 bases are TGTGCCATCAGTCCTTTAACCCCGGTAGCGGGAGGAGAGACCCAGTACTTC.

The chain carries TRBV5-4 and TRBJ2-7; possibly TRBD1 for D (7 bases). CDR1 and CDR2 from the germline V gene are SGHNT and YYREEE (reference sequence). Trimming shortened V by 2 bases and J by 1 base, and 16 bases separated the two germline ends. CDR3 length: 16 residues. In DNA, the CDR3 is TGTGCCAGCAGCTTAAGTCCGACAGGGAGGTCCTACGAGCAGTACTTC. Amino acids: CASSLSPTGRSYEQYF.

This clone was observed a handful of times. The CDR3 reads CASRPTDRVLIGSPLHF. The CDR3 DNA follows: TGTGCCAGTCGGCCCACGGACAGGGTATTGATTGGTTCACCCCTCCACTTT. V and J are TRBV19 and TRBJ1-6; 8 bases fit TRBD1. This CDR3 comprises 17 residues. V lost 8 bases to trimming and J lost 9 bases; unmatched junction nucleotides: 18. The germline CDR1 and CDR2 sequences are LNHDA and SQIVND (reference sequence).

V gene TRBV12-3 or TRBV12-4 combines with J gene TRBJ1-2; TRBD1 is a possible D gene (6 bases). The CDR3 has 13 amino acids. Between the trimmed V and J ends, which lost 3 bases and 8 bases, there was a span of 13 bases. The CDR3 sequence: CASSLGGAEGYTF. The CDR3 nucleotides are TGTGCCAGCAGTTTGGGGGGGGCGGAAGGCTACACCTTC.

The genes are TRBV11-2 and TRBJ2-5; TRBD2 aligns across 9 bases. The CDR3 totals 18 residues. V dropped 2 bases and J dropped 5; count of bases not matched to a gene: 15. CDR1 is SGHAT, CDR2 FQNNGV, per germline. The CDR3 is CASSLKTSGHIVVETQYF. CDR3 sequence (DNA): TGTGCCAGCAGCTTAAAAACTAGCGGGCATATAGTGGTGGAGACCCAGTACTTC. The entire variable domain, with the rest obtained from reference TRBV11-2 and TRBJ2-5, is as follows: EAGVAQSPRYKIIEKRQSVAFWCNPISGHATLYWYQQILGQGPKLLIQFQNNGVVDDSQLPKDRFSAERLKGVDSTLKIQPAKLEDSAVYLCASSLKTSGHIVVETQYFGPGTRLLVL.

CDR3 sequence (DNA): TGTGCCATCAGTGTCCCCGGGGGTGCTGAAGCTTTCTTT. Encoded protein: CAISVPGGAEAFF. The genes are TRBV10-3 and TRBJ1-1; D is possibly TRBD1 (5 bases). Trimming stripped 4 bases from V and 6 bases from J, with 12 bases between. The CDR3 spans 13 residues. Germline lookup yields CDR1 ENHRY and CDR2 SYGVKD.

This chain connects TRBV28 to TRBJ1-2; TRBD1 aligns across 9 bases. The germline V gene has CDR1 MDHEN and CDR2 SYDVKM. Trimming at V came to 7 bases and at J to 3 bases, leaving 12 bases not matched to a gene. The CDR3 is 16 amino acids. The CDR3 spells CASTQIGQGIDYGYTF. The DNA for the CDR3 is TGTGCCAGCACCCAAATCGGACAGGGGATAGACTATGGCTACACCTTC.

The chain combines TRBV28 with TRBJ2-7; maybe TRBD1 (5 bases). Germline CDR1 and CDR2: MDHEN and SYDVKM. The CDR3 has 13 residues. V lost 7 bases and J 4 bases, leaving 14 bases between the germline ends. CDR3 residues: CASTDSPTYEQYF. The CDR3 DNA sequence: TGTGCCAGCACTGACAGCCCGACTTACGAGCAGTACTTC.

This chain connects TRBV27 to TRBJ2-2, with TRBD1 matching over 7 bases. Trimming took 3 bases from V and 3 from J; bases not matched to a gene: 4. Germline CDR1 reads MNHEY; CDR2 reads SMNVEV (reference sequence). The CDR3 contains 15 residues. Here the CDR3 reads CASSLWQGDTGELFF. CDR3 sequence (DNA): TGTGCCAGCAGTTTGTGGCAGGGGGACACCGGGGAGCTGTTTTTT.

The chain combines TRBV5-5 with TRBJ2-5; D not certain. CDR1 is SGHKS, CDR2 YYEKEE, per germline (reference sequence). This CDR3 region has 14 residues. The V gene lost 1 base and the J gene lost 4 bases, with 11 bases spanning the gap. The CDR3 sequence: CASSLRSYAETQYF. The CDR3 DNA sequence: TGTGCCAGCAGCTTGCGCAGTTACGCAGAGACCCAGTACTTC.

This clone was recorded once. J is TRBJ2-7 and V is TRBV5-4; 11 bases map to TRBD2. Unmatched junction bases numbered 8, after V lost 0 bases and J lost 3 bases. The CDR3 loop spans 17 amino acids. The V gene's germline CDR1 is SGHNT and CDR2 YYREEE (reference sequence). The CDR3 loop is CASSLALGLAGNYEQYF. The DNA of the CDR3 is TGTGCCAGCAGCTTGGCCCTTGGACTAGCGGGTAACTACGAGCAGTACTTC. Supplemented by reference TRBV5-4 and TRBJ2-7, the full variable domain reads ETGVTQSPTHLIKTRGQQVTLRCSSQSGHNTVSWYQQALGQGPQFIFQYYREEENGRGNFPPRFSGLQFPNYSSELNVNALELDDSALYLCASSLALGLAGNYEQYFGPGTRLTVT.

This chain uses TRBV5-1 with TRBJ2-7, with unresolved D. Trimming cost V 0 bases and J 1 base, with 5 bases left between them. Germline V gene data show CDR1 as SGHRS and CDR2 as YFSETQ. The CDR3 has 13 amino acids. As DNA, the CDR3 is TGCGCCAGCAGCTTGGCCAAATCCTACGAGCAGTACTTC. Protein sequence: CASSLAKSYEQYF. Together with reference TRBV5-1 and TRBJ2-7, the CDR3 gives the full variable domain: KAGVTQTPRYLIKTRGQQVTLSCSPISGHRSVSWYQQTPGQGLQFLFEYFSETQRNKGNFPGRFSGRQFSNSRSEMNVSTLELGDSALYLCASSLAKSYEQYFGPGTRLTVT.

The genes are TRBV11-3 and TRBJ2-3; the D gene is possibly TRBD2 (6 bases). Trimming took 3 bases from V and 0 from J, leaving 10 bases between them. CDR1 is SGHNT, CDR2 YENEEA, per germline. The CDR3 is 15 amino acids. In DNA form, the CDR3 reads TGTGCCAGCAGCTTGGGACTTCTTAGCACAGATACGCAGTATTTT. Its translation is CASSLGLLSTDTQYF.

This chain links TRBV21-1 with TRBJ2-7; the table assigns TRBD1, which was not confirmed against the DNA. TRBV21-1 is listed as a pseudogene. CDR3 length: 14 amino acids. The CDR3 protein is CASTSGQGGGEQYF. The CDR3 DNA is TGTGCCAGCACCTCCGGACAGGGAGGAGGCGAGCAGTACTTC.

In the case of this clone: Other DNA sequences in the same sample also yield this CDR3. The CDR3: CSARRSYEQYF. The CDR3 coding sequence is TGCAGTGCCCGTCGCTCCTACGAGCAGTACTTC. V usage is TRBV20-1 and J usage is TRBJ2-7; D not resolved. Germline CDR1 and CDR2: DFQATT and SNEGSKA (reference sequence). V lost 6 bases and J 0 bases, leaving 6 bases between the germline ends. The CDR3 has 11 amino acids.

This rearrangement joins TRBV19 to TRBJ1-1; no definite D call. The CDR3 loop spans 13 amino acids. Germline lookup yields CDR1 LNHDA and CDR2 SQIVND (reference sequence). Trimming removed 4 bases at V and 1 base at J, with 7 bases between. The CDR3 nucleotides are TGTGCCAGTAGTAAGAGTAAGAACACTGAAGCTTTCTTT. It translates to CASSKSKNTEAFF.

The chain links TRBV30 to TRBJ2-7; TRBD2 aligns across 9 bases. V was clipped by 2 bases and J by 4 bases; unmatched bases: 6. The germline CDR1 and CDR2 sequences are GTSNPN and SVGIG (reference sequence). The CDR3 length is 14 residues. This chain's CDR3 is CAWSSTSGWYEQYF. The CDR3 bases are TGTGCCTGGAGTTCCACTAGCGGGTGGTACGAGCAGTACTTC.

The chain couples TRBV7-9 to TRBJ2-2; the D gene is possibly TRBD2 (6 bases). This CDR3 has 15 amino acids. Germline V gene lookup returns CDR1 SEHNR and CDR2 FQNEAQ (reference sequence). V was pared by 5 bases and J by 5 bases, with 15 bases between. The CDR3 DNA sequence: TGTGCCAGCAGCCCGGGCAGGCGGGAAACCGGGGAGCTGTTTTTT. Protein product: CASSPGRRETGELFF.

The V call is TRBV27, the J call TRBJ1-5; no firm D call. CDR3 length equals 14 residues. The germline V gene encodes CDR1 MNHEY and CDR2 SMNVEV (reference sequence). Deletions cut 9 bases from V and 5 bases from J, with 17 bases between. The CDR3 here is CASGRVGSYQPQHF. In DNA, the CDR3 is TGTGCCAGTGGTAGGGTTGGGAGCTATCAGCCCCAGCATTTT.

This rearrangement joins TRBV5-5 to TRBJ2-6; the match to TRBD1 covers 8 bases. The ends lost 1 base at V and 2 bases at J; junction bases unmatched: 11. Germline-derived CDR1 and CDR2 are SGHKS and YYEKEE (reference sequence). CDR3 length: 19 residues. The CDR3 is CASSLWPPGQAAGANVLTF. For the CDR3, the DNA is TGTGCCAGCAGCTTGTGGCCGCCGGGACAGGCGGCTGGGGCCAACGTCCTGACTTTC. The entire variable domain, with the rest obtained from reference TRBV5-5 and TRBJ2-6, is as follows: DAGVTQSPTHLIKTRGQQVTLRCSPISGHKSVSWYQQVLGQGPQFIFQYYEKEERGRGNFPDRFSARQFPNYSSELNVNALLLGDSALYLCASSLWPPGQAAGANVLTFGAGSRLTVL.

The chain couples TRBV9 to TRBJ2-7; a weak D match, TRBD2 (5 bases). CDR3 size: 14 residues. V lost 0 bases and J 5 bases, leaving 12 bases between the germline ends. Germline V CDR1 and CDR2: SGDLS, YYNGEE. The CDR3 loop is CASSVDEGGNEQYF. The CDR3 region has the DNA TGTGCCAGCAGCGTAGATGAGGGTGGCAACGAGCAGTACTTC.

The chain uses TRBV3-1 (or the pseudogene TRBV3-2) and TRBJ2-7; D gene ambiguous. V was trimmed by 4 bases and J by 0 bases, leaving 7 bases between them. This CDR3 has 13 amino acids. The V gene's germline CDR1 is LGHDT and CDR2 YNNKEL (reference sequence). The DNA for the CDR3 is TGTGCCAGCAGCCGTCGGAGCTCCTACGAGCAGTACTTC. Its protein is CASSRRSSYEQYF.

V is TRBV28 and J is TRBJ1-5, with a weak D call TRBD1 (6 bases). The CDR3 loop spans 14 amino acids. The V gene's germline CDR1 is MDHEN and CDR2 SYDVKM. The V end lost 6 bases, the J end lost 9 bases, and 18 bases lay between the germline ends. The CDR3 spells CASSRDRIRRPQHF. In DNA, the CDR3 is TGTGCCAGCAGCCGAGACAGGATCCGTCGGCCCCAGCATTTT.